A selection of T cell receptor beta chains follows, all from one sample in a study of cytomegalovirus exposure and HLA in healthy donors. TCRdb's table, derived via immunoSEQ multiplex PCR, lists solely in-frame clones and lacks some. The top ten clones hold under 2% of a sample with roughly 190,000 clones, approximately 79% of them seen once. What was sequenced was PBMCs. The source is a girl aged 10 to 17 in good health and CMV-seropositive. Both conserved end residues are part of each CDR3. Fields, in order: D gene, J gene, V gene, clone size, CDR3 DNA, CDR3 protein. The D gene is left open where the match is weak. Part of the rows lack a size; the others show once, few, many or a class for expanded clones.

D gene: NA
J gene: TRBJ2-3
V gene: TRBV6-6
clone size: NA
CDR3 DNA: TGTGCCAGCAGACTAGACCTAGCGACTAGCACAGATACGCAGTATTTT
CDR3 protein: CASRLDLATSTDTQYF

D gene: TRBD1
J gene: TRBJ1-6
V gene: TRBV23-1
clone size: NA
CDR3 DNA: TGCGCCAGCAGTCGAGACGGGACAGCGGTTAATTCACCCCTCCACTTT
CDR3 protein: CASSRDGTAVNSPLHF

D gene: TRBD1
J gene: TRBJ1-2
V gene: TRBV18
clone size: few
CDR3 DNA: TGTGCCAGCTCACCTGGCCCAGACAGGGGGCAAGGCTATGGCTACACCTTC
CDR3 protein: CASSPGPDRGQGYGYTF

D gene: NA
J gene: TRBJ1-2
V gene: TRBV5-6
clone size: NA
CDR3 DNA: TGTGCCAGCAGCTTGGATCCGTATGGCTACACCTTC
CDR3 protein: CASSLDPYGYTF

D gene: TRBD2
J gene: TRBJ2-2
V gene: TRBV11-2
clone size: NA
CDR3 DNA: TGTGCCAGCAGCAAAGCCCCCCTGACTAGCTGGAACACCGGGGAGCTGTTTTTT
CDR3 protein: CASSKAPLTSWNTGELFF

D gene: NA
J gene: TRBJ2-3
V gene: TRBV6-4
clone size: NA
CDR3 DNA: TGTGCCAGCAGTGATCGGGGCACAGATACGCAGTATTTT
CDR3 protein: CASSDRGTDTQYF

D gene: TRBD2
J gene: TRBJ2-5
V gene: TRBV6-5
clone size: NA
CDR3 DNA: TGTGCCAGCAGTTATTTTCGGGGGGGAGGGGAGACCCAGTACTTC
CDR3 protein: CASSYFRGGGETQYF

D gene: NA
J gene: TRBJ2-1
V gene: TRBV6-6
clone size: NA
CDR3 DNA: TGTGCCAGCACTCTCGACCAGGGGCTGGATGAGCAGTTCTTC
CDR3 protein: CASTLDQGLDEQFF

D gene: NA
J gene: TRBJ1-6
V gene: TRBV18
clone size: once
CDR3 DNA: TGTGCCAGCTCACCGGGAGAAAATAATTCACCCCTCCACTTT
CDR3 protein: CASSPGENNSPLHF

D gene: NA
J gene: TRBJ2-7
V gene: TRBV6-6
clone size: few
CDR3 DNA: TGTGCCAGCAGTTACTCAGAGCCCTACGAGCAGTACTTC
CDR3 protein: CASSYSEPYEQYF

D gene: TRBD2
J gene: TRBJ2-3
V gene: TRBV5-1
clone size: NA
CDR3 DNA: TGCGCCAGCAGCTCCTCACTAGCGGGGCGCACAGATACGCAGTATTTT
CDR3 protein: CASSSSLAGRTDTQYF

D gene: TRBD1
J gene: TRBJ2-7
V gene: TRBV9
clone size: NA
CDR3 DNA: TGTGCCAGCAGCGTAGCACAGGGGATCCTCTACGAGCAGTACTTC
CDR3 protein: CASSVAQGILYEQYF

D gene: TRBD2
J gene: TRBJ2-3
V gene: TRBV9
clone size: NA
CDR3 DNA: TGTGCCAGCAGCGTAGGTCTAGCGGGGGAGACAGATACGCAGTATTTT
CDR3 protein: CASSVGLAGETDTQYF

D gene: TRBD2
J gene: TRBJ2-7
V gene: TRBV4-2
clone size: NA
CDR3 DNA: TGTGCCAGCAGCCAAGAAATCCTAGCGGGGTACGAGCAGTACTTC
CDR3 protein: CASSQEILAGYEQYF

D gene: NA
J gene: TRBJ2-4
V gene: TRBV11-3
clone size: NA
CDR3 DNA: TGTGCCATCCGAATAGCAAACATTCAGTACTTC
CDR3 protein: CAIRIANIQYF

D gene: TRBD2
J gene: TRBJ2-5
V gene: TRBV4-1
clone size: NA
CDR3 DNA: TGCGCCAGCAGCCGACTAGCGGGGGACCAAGAGACCCAGTACTTC
CDR3 protein: CASSRLAGDQETQYF

D gene: TRBD1
J gene: TRBJ2-7
V gene: TRBV19
clone size: NA
CDR3 DNA: TGTGCCAGTAGCCCGACAGGGGTGCGGGGCGAGCAGTACTTC
CDR3 protein: CASSPTGVRGEQYF

D gene: TRBD1
J gene: TRBJ1-2
V gene: TRBV27
clone size: NA
CDR3 DNA: TGTGCCAGCAGGTTGCAGGGGGGAGGCTATGGCTACACCTTC
CDR3 protein: CASRLQGGGYGYTF

D gene: TRBD1
J gene: TRBJ2-7
V gene: TRBV6-5
clone size: NA
CDR3 DNA: TGTGCCAGCAGTGTCCAGGGGGCGCCGTACGAGCAGTACTTC
CDR3 protein: CASSVQGAPYEQYF

D gene: NA
J gene: TRBJ1-2
V gene: TRBV5-6
clone size: NA
CDR3 DNA: TGTGCCAGCAGCCCCTTTGTGGGTGGGGGCCATGGCTACACCTTC
CDR3 protein: CASSPFVGGGHGYTF

D gene: TRBD1
J gene: TRBJ1-4
V gene: TRBV7-8
clone size: NA
CDR3 DNA: TGTGCCAGCAGCTTAGCCCCGGGACAGAACTCCCCTTTTGAAAAACTGTTTTTT
CDR3 protein: CASSLAPGQNSPFEKLFF

D gene: NA
J gene: TRBJ2-1
V gene: TRBV4-1
clone size: NA
CDR3 DNA: TGCGCCAGCAGCAACTACAGGGGAGGCTCCTACAATGAGCAGTTCTTC
CDR3 protein: CASSNYRGGSYNEQFF

D gene: NA
J gene: TRBJ1-1
V gene: TRBV5-5
clone size: few
CDR3 DNA: TGTGCCAGCAGCTTTTTTGCGGGGAGTAATGAAGCTTTCTTT
CDR3 protein: CASSFFAGSNEAFF

D gene: TRBD1
J gene: TRBJ1-6
V gene: TRBV4-1
clone size: NA
CDR3 DNA: TGCGCCAGCAGCCAAGCAGGGGGCCTTGTATCACCCCTCCACTTT
CDR3 protein: CASSQAGGLVSPLHF

D gene: TRBD2
J gene: TRBJ2-3
V gene: TRBV6-5
clone size: NA
CDR3 DNA: TGTGCCAGCAGGCATACTAGCGGAAACACAGATACGCAGTATTTT
CDR3 protein: CASRHTSGNTDTQYF

D gene: NA
J gene: TRBJ1-5
V gene: TRBV19
clone size: NA
CDR3 DNA: TGTGCCAGTGGCCAGTCCCAGCATTTT
CDR3 protein: CASGQSQHF

D gene: TRBD1
J gene: TRBJ1-6
V gene: TRBV19
clone size: NA
CDR3 DNA: TGTGCCAGTAGTATCAACCGGGACAGGGATCCGCCGGGGTCGCCCCTCCACTTT
CDR3 protein: CASSINRDRDPPGSPLHF

D gene: TRBD2
J gene: TRBJ2-5
V gene: TRBV5-6
clone size: NA
CDR3 DNA: TGTGCCAGCAGGAGTAAACCGGGACTAGGGGCCAGGGAGACCCAGTACTTC
CDR3 protein: CASRSKPGLGARETQYF

D gene: NA
J gene: TRBJ2-2
V gene: TRBV10-1
clone size: NA
CDR3 DNA: TGCGCCAGCAGTGATAGTTTTTCGGGGAGGAACACCGGGGAGCTGTTTTTT
CDR3 protein: CASSDSFSGRNTGELFF